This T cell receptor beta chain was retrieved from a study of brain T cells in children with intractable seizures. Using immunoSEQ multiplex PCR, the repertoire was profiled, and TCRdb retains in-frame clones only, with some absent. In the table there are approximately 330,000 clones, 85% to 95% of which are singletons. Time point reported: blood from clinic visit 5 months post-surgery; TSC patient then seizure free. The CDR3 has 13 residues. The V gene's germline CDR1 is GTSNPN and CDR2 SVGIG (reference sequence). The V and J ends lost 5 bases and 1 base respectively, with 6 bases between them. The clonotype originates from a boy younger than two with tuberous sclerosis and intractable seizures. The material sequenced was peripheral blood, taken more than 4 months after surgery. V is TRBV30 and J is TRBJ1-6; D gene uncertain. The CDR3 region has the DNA TGTGCCTGGGCGTCGTCCTATAATTCACCCCTCCACTTT. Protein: CAWASSYNSPLHF.